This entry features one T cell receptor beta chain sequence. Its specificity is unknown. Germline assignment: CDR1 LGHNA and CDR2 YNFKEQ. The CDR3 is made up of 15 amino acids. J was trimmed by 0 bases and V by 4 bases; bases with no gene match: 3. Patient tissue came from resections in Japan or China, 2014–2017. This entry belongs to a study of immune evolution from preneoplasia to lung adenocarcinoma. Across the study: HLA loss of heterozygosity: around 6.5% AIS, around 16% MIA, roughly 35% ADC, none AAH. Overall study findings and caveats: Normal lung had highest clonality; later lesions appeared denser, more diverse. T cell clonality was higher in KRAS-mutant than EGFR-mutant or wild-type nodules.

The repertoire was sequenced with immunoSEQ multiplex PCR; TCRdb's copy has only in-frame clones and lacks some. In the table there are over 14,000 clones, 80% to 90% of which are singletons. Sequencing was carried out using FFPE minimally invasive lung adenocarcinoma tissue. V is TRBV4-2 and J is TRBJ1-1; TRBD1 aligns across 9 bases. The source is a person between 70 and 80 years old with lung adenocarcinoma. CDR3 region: CASSPGQGLNTEAFF. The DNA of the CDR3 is TGTGCCAGCAGCCCGGGACAGGGATTGAACACTGAAGCTTTCTTT.